The rows below give T cell receptor beta chains drawn from one sample of a study of T cell changes during pregnancy in multiple sclerosis. Generated by immunoSEQ multiplex PCR, the TCRdb table keeps only in-frame clones and is missing some. The repertoire holds about 53,000 clones, around 90% seen once, with 0.5% in the top ten. The sequences come from CD4+ T cells from peripheral blood mononuclear cells, collected in the third trimester of pregnancy. The receptors stem from a female donor with multiple sclerosis, enrolled in a pregnancy study. Both conserved end residues are part of each CDR3.

>TRBJ2-7|TRBV11-1
CASSLSTGTVAYEQYF
>TRBJ1-1|TRBV10-3
CAIRRGPNTEAFF
>TRBJ2-7|TRBV28
CASSFSGGTYEQYF
>TRBJ1-2|TRBV5-4
CASSLVGTANYGYTF
>TRBJ2-4|TRBV5-1
CASTRGTSGDITKNIQYF
>TRBJ1-2|TRBV13
CASSLAGTGDTRGYTF
>TRBJ1-1|TRBV11-3
CASSRGQGWTEAFF
>TRBJ2-3|TRBV7-2
CASSLGAGAQYF
>TRBJ2-6|TRBV5-1
CASSPTGFGANVLTF
>TRBJ1-1|TRBV4-1
CASSQVVGQGGMNTEAFF
>TRBJ2-1|TRBV5-6
CASSSLEGLRLWNEQFF
>TRBJ1-3|TRBV9
CASSVGGPGAGNTIYF
>TRBJ2-3|TRBV5-1
CASSSGLAGGPVTDTQYF
>TRBJ2-5|TRBV5-4
CASSLPPSGAIETQYF
>TRBJ2-3|TRBV9
CASSVDRDTDTQYF
>TRBJ2-5|TRBV11-2
CASSLSAVMYQETQYF
>TRBJ1-1|TRBV19
CASSIVDSEAFF
>TRBJ2-3|TRBV5-1
CASSFGPGQGTDTQYF
>TRBJ1-6|TRBV6-1
CASSEAPGQGYSPLHF
>TRBJ1-1|TRBV5-1
CASSSTVMNTEAFF
>TRBJ1-5|TRBV19
CASSRRDIDQPQHF
>TRBJ2-3|TRBV27
CASMRSGDTQYF
>TRBJ2-7|TRBV6-1
CASSEATYEQYF
>TRBJ1-2|TRBV19
CASSPRQGANYGYTF
>TRBJ1-1|TRBV20-1
CSALGQLF
>TRBJ1-6|TRBV30
CAWSVRTGVSTPLHF
>TRBJ2-2|TRBV7-3
CASTFTPTGELFF
>TRBJ2-3|TRBV5-4
CASSLGGQGGTDTQYF
>TRBJ2-5|TRBV5-4
CASSLELAGETQYF
>TRBJ1-4|TRBV7-8
CASQLKGEDNEKLFF
>TRBJ2-7|TRBV5-6
CASSLGGASGYEQYF
>TRBJ1-1|TRBV6-6
CASSYGQGLEAFF
>TRBJ1-5|TRBV19
CASSIVAGGNQPQHF
>TRBJ2-7|TRBV11-3
CASSPGQGDEQYF
>TRBJ2-1|TRBV13
CASSFYLSGAYGIEQFF
>TRBJ2-3|TRBV27
CASNGQGTDTQYF
>TRBJ1-3|TRBV10-3
CAISDLVGSGNTIYF
>TRBJ2-7|TRBV14
CASSLQSSLSGPYEQYF
>TRBJ1-2|TRBV7-2
CASSSGHRVGGYTF
>TRBJ1-5|TRBV16
CASSHGGRGRMFNNQPQHF
>TRBJ1-6|TRBV7-3
CASSLIAGQGSSPLHF
>TRBJ2-7|TRBV7-2
CASSSFGTGSYEQYF
>TRBJ2-5|TRBV7-8
CASSSHISAKLQETQYF
>TRBJ2-3|TRBV2
CASSEQGSTDTQYF
>TRBJ1-1|TRBV30
CAWDSLNTEAFF
>TRBJ2-1|TRBV7-9
CASSFGTGKYNEQFF
>TRBJ2-5|TRBV4-1
CASSQDSTYQETQYF
>TRBJ1-6|TRBV7-6
CASSRDRGRSPLHF
>TRBJ1-2|TRBV27
CASSFSLRGQGGYTF
>TRBJ1-2|TRBV2
CASNPDRDYGYTF
>TRBJ1-1|TRBV9
CASSTSGQGNTEAFF